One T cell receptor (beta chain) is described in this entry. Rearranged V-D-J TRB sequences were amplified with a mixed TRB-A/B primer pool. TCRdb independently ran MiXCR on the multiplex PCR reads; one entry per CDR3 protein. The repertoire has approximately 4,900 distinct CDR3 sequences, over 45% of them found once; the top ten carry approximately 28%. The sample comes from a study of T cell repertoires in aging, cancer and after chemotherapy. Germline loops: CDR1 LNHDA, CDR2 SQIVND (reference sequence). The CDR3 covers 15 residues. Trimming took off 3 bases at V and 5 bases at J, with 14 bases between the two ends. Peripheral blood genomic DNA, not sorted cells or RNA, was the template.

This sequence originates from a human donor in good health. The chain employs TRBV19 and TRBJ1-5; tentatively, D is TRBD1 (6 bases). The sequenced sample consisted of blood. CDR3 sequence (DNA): TGTGCCAGTAGTATTCCGGGGGCCTGGGATCAGCCCCAGCATTTT. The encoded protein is CASSIPGAWDQPQHF.